This is a list of T cell receptor beta chains from one sample in a study of blood T cell repertoires in COVID-19. Method: immunoSEQ multiplex PCR; TCRdb's copy keeps in-frame clones and lacks some. The sample comprises about half a million clones, 80% to 90% of which are singletons, and roughly 8.5% rests with the top ten. The source material was PBMCs or T cells enriched from blood (not recorded which). The receptors shown here come from a woman in her sixties who had recovered from COVID-19. The CDR3 runs from the conserved cysteine through the conserved F or W. The D gene is left open where the match is weak. The size entry is marked missing in some rows and otherwise reads once, few, many or a size class.

- | TRBJ2-5 | TRBD2 | TRBV19 | TGTGCCAGCGGACTAGCGGGGTCCCTCGGGGAGACCCAGTACTTC | CASGLAGSLGETQYF
- | TRBJ1-6 | - | TRBV6-5 | TGTGCCAGCAGTTACGGGGGGGTGAAAAATTCACCCCTCCACTTT | CASSYGGVKNSPLHF
- | TRBJ1-1 | TRBD1 | TRBV5-1 | TGCGCCAGCAGCTTTACAGGGGCCCAGAACACTGAAGCTTTCTTT | CASSFTGAQNTEAFF
- | TRBJ1-6 | - | TRBV30 | TGTGCCTGGAGTCGGGGGGCGATGGTATCACCCCTCCACTTT | CAWSRGAMVSPLHF
- | TRBJ2-2 | TRBD2 | TRBV2 | TGTGCCCAGAGGGGAGGGGTAAACACCGGGGAGCTGTTTTTT | CAQRGGVNTGELFF
- | TRBJ1-4 | - | TRBV27 | TGTGCCAGCCGACAGCGTAATGAAAAACTGTTTTTT | CASRQRNEKLFF
- | TRBJ1-1 | - | TRBV11-2 | TGTGCCAGCAGCTTAATTCGTCCGACTTTGGGCACTGAAGCTTTCTTT | CASSLIRPTLGTEAFF
- | TRBJ1-6 | TRBD1 | TRBV18 | TGTGCCAGCTCACCCATGGACAGGGGGCTCTCCCCCCTCCACTTT | CASSPMDRGLSPLHF
- | TRBJ1-1 | - | TRBV2 | TGTGCCAGCACCTTAAGGGAGGCAGGTCGAACTGAAGCTTTCTTT | CASTLREAGRTEAFF
- | TRBJ2-7 | - | TRBV9 | TGTGCCAGCAGCGAGACGGACATCCCCTACGAGCAGTACTTC | CASSETDIPYEQYF
- | TRBJ2-3 | TRBD1 | TRBV2 | TGTGCCAGCAGTGTGAGACAGGGGGAAGATACGCAGTATTTT | CASSVRQGEDTQYF
- | TRBJ1-2 | - | TRBV20-1 | TGCAGTGCTAGAGATCTAAGCGGCTACACCTTC | CSARDLSGYTF
once | TRBJ2-5 | - | TRBV2 | TGTGCCAGCAGTGAAGGCCCGGGTCTTGGGGGGGAGACCCAGTACTTC | CASSEGPGLGGETQYF
- | TRBJ1-2 | - | TRBV29-1 | TGCAGCGCCCGGACGGGGAAAAGCTATGGCTACACCTTC | CSARTGKSYGYTF
- | TRBJ2-3 | - | TRBV10-3 | TGTGCCACCCATCTACCTTCTAGGGGTCCCTCTAGCACAGATACGCAGTATTTT | CATHLPSRGPSSTDTQYF
once | TRBJ2-3 | - | TRBV7-9 | TGTGCCAGCAGCTTTGGGACTTCCGATACGCAGTATTTT | CASSFGTSDTQYF
- | TRBJ2-5 | TRBD2 | TRBV10-3 | TGTGCCATCAGTCAGACTAGCGGGGGGCCGGGGGAGACCCAGTACTTC | CAISQTSGGPGETQYF
- | TRBJ1-2 | TRBD1 | TRBV6-1 | TGTGCCAGCAGTGATCCCTTTACCACGGACAGGACCTATGGCTACACCTTC | CASSDPFTTDRTYGYTF
- | TRBJ1-1 | - | TRBV7-8 | TGTGCCAGCAGACTACGGGGGTTCCGGGACACTGAAGCTTTCTTT | CASRLRGFRDTEAFF
- | TRBJ2-3 | - | TRBV12-3/TRBV12-4 | TGTGCCAGCAGTTTTTCCAGGACAGATACGCAGTATTTT | CASSFSRTDTQYF
- | TRBJ1-4 | - | TRBV6-6 | TGTGCCAGCAGTTTCACTCCGGGACACGGTGAAAAACTGTTTTTT | CASSFTPGHGEKLFF
- | TRBJ1-5 | - | TRBV5-5 | TGTGCCAGCAGTTTGACAGGCCTTGGGGCCCAGCATTTT | CASSLTGLGAQHF
- | TRBJ2-7 | TRBD1 | TRBV11-2 | TGTGCCAGCAGCAGGGACAGGACCTACGAGCAGTACTTC | CASSRDRTYEQYF
- | TRBJ1-1 | - | TRBV5-5 | TGTGCCAGCAGCTTGGTGGGCTTGGACACTGAAGCTTTCTTT | CASSLVGLDTEAFF
- | TRBJ1-1 | TRBD1 | TRBV11-3 | TGTGCCAGCAGCTTGCAACAGGGGGACACTGAAGCTTTCTTT | CASSLQQGDTEAFF
- | TRBJ2-1 | - | TRBV5-1 | TGCGCCAGCAGCATGGGTACTATCGACAATGAGCAGTTCTTC | CASSMGTIDNEQFF
few | TRBJ1-1 | TRBD1 | TRBV25-1 | TGTGCCAGCCGTGACAGGGATTCCACTGAAGCTTTCTTT | CASRDRDSTEAFF
- | TRBJ1-4 | - | TRBV6-5 | TGTGCCAGCAGTTACGGTGGGAGGAATGAAAAACTGTTTTTT | CASSYGGRNEKLFF
- | TRBJ2-5 | TRBD1 | TRBV5-1 | TGCGCCAGCAGCGGGACAGGGGGTTTAGAGACCCAGTACTTC | CASSGTGGLETQYF
few | TRBJ1-6 | - | TRBV10-3 | TGTGCCATCAGTATATTCGGGGAGGGTTCACCCCTCCACTTT | CAISIFGEGSPLHF
- | TRBJ1-4 | TRBD1 | TRBV5-1 | TGCGCCAGCAGCTTGAAAGGAAGCAGGGGGCTATTATCTGCTAATGAAAAACTGTTTTTT | CASSLKGSRGLLSANEKLFF
once | TRBJ2-2 | - | TRBV2 | TGTGCCAGCAGTGGAGGTCGGGGGGCAGTAACCGGGGAGCTGTTTTTT | CASSGGRGAVTGELFF
- | TRBJ1-4 | TRBD1 | TRBV4-1 | TGCGCCAGCAGCCACACCAGTGGGACAGGAGTAACAACTAATGAAAAACTGTTTTTT | CASSHTSGTGVTTNEKLFF
- | TRBJ1-1 | - | TRBV6-5 | TGTGCCAGCAGTTACGACAGGTTGATCACTGAAGCTTTCTTT | CASSYDRLITEAFF
- | TRBJ2-3 | - | TRBV29-1 | TGCAGCGTTGAAGTGGTAGGGGTAGATACGCAGTATTTT | CSVEVVGVDTQYF
- | TRBJ1-4 | - | TRBV2 | TGTGCCAGCAGTGAATTAAACGGGGCTAATGAAAAACTGTTTTTT | CASSELNGANEKLFF
- | TRBJ2-2 | - | TRBV19 | TGTGCCAGTACGGCCAGGGCGTCCACCGGGGAGCTGTTTTTT | CASTARASTGELFF
- | TRBJ1-2 | TRBD1 | TRBV2 | TGTGCCAGCAGTCGACAGGGCGTTAACTATGGCTACACCTTC | CASSRQGVNYGYTF
- | TRBJ1-6 | - | TRBV2 | TGTGCCAGCGACCAGTTGGGCCTTAATTCACCCCTCCACTTT | CASDQLGLNSPLHF
- | TRBJ1-1 | - | TRBV15 | TGTGCCACCAGCAGAGACTCAGGGCGTGAAGCTTTCTTT | CATSRDSGREAFF
- | TRBJ1-1 | TRBD1 | TRBV7-7 | TGTGCCAGCAGCTTAGCCCTGGAACAGGGGGACACTGAAGCTTTCTTT | CASSLALEQGDTEAFF
- | TRBJ2-2 | - | TRBV27 | TGTGCCAGCAGGCTCGGAACTACGAACACCGGGGAGCTGTTTTTT | CASRLGTTNTGELFF
- | TRBJ2-4 | - | TRBV18 | TGTGCCAGCTCACTGGGGGGTCAGATTACCAAAAACATTCAGTACTTC | CASSLGGQITKNIQYF
- | TRBJ2-2 | - | TRBV3-1/TRBV3-2 | TGTGCCAGCAGCGGTACAGGGTTCGCCGGGGAGCTGTTTTTT | CASSGTGFAGELFF
- | TRBJ1-1 | - | TRBV19 | TGTGCCAGTACCCACGGGGGAGGGAACACTGAAGCTTTCTTT | CASTHGGGNTEAFF
- | TRBJ1-3 | TRBD1 | TRBV3-1/TRBV3-2 | TGTGCCAGCAGCCAGCCCCGGACAGGGGCCGGAAACACCATATATTTT | CASSQPRTGAGNTIYF
- | TRBJ1-4 | TRBD1 | TRBV27 | TGTGCCAGCTCACAGGGGATAAATGAGAAACTGTTTTTT | CASSQGINEKLFF
- | TRBJ1-5 | - | TRBV2 | TGTGCCAGCAGGGACAGTCTTAATCAGCCCCAGCATTTT | CASRDSLNQPQHF
- | TRBJ2-5 | TRBD1 | TRBV29-1 | TGCAGCGTTGACAGGACAGGGCAAAGAGAGACCCAGTACTTC | CSVDRTGQRETQYF
- | TRBJ2-2 | - | TRBV9 | TGTGCCAGCAGCGTTCAGAACACCGGGGAGCTGTTTTTT | CASSVQNTGELFF